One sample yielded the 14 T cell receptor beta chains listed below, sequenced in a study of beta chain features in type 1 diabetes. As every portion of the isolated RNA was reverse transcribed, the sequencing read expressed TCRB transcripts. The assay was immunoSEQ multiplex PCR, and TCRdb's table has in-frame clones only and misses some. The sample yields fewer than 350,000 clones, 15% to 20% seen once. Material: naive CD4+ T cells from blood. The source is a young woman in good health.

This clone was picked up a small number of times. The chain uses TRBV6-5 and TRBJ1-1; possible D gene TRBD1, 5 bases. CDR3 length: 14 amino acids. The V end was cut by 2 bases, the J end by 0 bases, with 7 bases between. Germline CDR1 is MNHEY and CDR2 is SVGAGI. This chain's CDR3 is CASSYGAVNTEAFF. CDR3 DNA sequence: TGTGCCAGCAGTTACGGGGCGGTGAACACTGAAGCTTTCTTT.

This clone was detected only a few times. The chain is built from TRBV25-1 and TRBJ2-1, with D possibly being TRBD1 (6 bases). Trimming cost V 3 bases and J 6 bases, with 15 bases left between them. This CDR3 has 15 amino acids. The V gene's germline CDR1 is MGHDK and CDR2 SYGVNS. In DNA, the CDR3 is TGTGCCAGCAGTGACTTAGGGACACCTTTCAATGAGCAGTTCTTC. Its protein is CASSDLGTPFNEQFF.

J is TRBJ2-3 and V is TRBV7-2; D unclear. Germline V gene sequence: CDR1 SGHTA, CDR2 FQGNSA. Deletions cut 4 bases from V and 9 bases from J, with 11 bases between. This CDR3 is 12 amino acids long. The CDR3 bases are TGTGCCAGCAGCTACCAATCGAGAACGCAGTATTTT. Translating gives CASSYQSRTQYF.

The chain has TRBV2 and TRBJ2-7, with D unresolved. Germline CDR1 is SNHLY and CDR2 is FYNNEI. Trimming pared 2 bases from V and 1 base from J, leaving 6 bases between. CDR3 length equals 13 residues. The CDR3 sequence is CASSEQASYEQYF. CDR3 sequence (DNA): TGTGCCAGCAGTGAACAAGCTTCCTACGAGCAGTACTTC.

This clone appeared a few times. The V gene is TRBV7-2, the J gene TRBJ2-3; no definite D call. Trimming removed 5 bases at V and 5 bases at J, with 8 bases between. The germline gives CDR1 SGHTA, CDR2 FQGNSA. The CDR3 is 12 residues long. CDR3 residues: CASSVRLDTQYF. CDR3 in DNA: TGTGCCAGCAGCGTCAGGTTAGATACGCAGTATTTT.

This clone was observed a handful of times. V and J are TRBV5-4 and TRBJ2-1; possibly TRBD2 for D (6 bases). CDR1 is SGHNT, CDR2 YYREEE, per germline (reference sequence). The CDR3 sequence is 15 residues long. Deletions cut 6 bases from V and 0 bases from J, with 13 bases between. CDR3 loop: CASMQRGSSYNEQFF. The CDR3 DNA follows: TGTGCCAGCATGCAACGGGGGAGCTCCTACAATGAGCAGTTCTTC.

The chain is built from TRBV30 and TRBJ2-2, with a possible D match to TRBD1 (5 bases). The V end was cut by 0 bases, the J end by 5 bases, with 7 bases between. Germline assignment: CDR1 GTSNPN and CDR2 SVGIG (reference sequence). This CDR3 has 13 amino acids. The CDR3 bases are TGTGCCTGGAGTGTAGGACAAACCGGGGAGCTGTTTTTT. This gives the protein CAWSVGQTGELFF.

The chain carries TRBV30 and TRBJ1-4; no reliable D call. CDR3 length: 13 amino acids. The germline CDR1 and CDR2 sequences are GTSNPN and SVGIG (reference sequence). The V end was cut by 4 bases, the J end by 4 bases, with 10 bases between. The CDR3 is CAWTGEFNEKLFF. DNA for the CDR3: TGTGCCTGGACTGGGGAGTTTAATGAAAAACTGTTTTTT.

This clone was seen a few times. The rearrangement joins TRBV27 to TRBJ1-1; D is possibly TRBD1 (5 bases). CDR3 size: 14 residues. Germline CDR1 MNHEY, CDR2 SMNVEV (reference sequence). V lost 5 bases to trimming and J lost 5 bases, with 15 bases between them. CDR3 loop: CASSHLGSGTEAFF. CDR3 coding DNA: TGTGCCAGCAGTCACCTGGGGTCAGGGACTGAAGCTTTCTTT.

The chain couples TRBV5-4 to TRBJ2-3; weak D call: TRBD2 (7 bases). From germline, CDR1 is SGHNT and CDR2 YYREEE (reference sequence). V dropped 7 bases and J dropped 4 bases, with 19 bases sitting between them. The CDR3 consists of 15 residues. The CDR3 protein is CASALRGAGADTQYF. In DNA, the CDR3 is TGTGCCAGCGCCTTACGGGGGGCTGGAGCAGATACGCAGTATTTT.

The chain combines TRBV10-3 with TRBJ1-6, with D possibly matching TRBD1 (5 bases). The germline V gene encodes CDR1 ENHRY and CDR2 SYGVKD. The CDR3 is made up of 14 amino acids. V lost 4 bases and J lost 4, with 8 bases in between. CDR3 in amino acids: CAISGGTYNSPLHF. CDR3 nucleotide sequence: TGTGCCATCAGTGGGGGGACTTATAATTCACCCCTCCACTTT.

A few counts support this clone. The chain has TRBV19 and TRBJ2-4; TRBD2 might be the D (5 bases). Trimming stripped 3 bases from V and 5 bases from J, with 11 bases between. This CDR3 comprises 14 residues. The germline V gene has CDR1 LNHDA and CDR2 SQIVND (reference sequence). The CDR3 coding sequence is TGTGCCAGTAGTATTGGAGGTACTGAAAACATTCAGTACTTC. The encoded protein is CASSIGGTENIQYF.

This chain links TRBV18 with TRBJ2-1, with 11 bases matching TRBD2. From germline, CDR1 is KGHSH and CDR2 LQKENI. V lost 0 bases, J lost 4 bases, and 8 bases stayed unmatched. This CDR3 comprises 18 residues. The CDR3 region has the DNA TGTGCCAGCTCACCACCGGGGCTAGGGACTAGCGGTTACAATGAGCAGTTCTTC. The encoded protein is CASSPPGLGTSGYNEQFF. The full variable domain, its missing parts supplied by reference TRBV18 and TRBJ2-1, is NAGVMQNPRHLVRRRGQEARLRCSPMKGHSHVYWYRQLPEEGLKFMVYLQKENIIDESGMPKERFSAEFPKEGPSILRIQQVVRGDSAAYFCASSPPGLGTSGYNEQFFGPGTRLTVL.

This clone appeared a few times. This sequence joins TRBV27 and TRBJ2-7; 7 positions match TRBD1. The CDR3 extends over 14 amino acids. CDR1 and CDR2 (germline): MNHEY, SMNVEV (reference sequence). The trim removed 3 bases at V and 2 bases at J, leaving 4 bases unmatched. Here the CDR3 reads CASSFRDSAYEQYF. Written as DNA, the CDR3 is TGTGCCAGCAGTTTTAGGGACAGCGCCTACGAGCAGTACTTC.